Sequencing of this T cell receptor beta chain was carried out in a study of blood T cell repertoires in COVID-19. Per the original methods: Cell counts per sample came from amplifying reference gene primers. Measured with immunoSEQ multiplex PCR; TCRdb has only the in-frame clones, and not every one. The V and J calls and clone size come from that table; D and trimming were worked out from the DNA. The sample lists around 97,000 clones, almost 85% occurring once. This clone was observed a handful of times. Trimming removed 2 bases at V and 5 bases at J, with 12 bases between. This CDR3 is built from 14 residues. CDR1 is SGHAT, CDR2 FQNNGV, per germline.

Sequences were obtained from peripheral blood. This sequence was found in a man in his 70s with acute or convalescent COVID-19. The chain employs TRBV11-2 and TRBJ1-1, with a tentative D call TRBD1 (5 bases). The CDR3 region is CASSLLRVGTEAFF. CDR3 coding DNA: TGTGCCAGCAGCTTACTCAGGGTGGGTACTGAAGCTTTCTTT.